This TCR beta chain is drawn from a study of identical twins. Germline CDR1 reads LGHNA; CDR2 reads YSLEER. The CDR3 spans 14 residues. This clonotype was counted many times. Antigen: not known. Compared with germline, one end of the junction differs, possibly owing to a read error. Study-level results: Abundant beta clonotypes from cord blood bore fewer insertions; memory repertoires lacked this pattern. Out-of-frame alpha sequences shared by twins showed excess low generation probability. Models underestimated out-of-frame TCR alpha sharing in monozygotic twins.

TCRdb re-analysed the 5' RACE reads in MiXCR, keeping a single row per CDR3 protein. The data show a few hundred thousand distinct CDR3 sequences, roughly 10% seen once. The same data also went into a second study, on yellow fever vaccine responses in identical twins.

The source is a woman younger than 35 in good health. The sequenced sample was CD8+ T cells sorted from blood. This chain joins TRBV4-3 and TRBJ2-7; 7 positions match TRBD1. CDR3 residues: CASSQGRGSYEQYF. CDR3 sequence (DNA): TGTGCCAGCAGCCAAGGCAGGGGGTCCTACGAGCAGTACTTC.